This T cell receptor (beta chain) was captured by sequencing in a study of CD8 T cells in Susac syndrome. After extraction with the RNeasy kit, about 0.45 to 1 ug of the RNA was reverse transcribed using random hexamers. In TCRdb, the immunoSEQ multiplex PCR reads were re-called with MiXCR into one record per CDR3 protein. The data contain 150,000 to 200,000 distinct CDR3 sequences, 93% of them seen just once; the ten biggest clones take up over 0.11%. The CDR3 is made up of 13 amino acids. Trimming left V 5 bases short and J 9 bases short, with 14 bases between. Germline V CDR1 and CDR2: KGHSH, LQKENI. Sequencing of TCR beta, carried out with a high-throughput approach, was applied to CD8+ and CD4+ T cells from the blood. The study used healthy donors as controls matched for age and sex.

Sequencing was performed on CD4+ T cells from PBMCs. This TCR was sampled from a human donor in good health. The chain combines TRBV18 with TRBJ2-1; D possibly matches TRBD1 or TRBD2 (5 bases each). CDR3 sequence reads: CASSGGPSGEQFF. CDR3 nucleotide sequence: TGTGCCAGCTCAGGGGGACCCTCGGGTGAGCAGTTCTTC.